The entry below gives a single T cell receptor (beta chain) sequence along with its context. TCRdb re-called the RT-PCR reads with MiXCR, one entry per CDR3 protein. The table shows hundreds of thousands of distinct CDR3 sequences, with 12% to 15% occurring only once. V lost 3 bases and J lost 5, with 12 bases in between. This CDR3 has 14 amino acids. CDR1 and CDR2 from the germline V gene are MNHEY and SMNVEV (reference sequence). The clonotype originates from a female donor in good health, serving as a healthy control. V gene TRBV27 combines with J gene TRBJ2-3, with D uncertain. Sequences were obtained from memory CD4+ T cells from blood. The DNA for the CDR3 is TGTGCCAGCAGTTTTTCCCCAGCAGAAGATACGCAGTATTTT. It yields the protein CASSFSPAEDTQYF.